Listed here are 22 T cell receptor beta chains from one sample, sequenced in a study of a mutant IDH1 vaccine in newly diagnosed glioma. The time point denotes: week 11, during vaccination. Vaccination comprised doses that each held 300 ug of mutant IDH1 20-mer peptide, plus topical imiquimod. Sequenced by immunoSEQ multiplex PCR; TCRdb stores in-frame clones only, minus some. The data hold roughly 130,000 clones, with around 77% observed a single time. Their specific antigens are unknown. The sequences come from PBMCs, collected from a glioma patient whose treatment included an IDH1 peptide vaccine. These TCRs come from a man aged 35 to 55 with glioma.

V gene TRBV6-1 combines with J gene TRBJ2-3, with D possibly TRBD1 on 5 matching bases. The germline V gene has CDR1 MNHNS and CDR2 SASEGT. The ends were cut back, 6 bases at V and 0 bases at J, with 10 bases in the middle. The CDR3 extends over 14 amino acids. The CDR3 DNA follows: TGTGCCAGCAGAGACAGTTCGAGCACAGATACGCAGTATTTT. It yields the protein CASRDSSSTDTQYF.

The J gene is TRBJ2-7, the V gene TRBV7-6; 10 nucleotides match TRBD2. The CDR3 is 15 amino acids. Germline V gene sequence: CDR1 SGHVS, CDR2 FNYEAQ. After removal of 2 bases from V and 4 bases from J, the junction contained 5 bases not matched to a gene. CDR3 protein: CASSLLAGVLYEQYF. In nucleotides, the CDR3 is TGTGCCAGCAGCTTACTAGCGGGAGTATTGTACGAGCAGTACTTC.

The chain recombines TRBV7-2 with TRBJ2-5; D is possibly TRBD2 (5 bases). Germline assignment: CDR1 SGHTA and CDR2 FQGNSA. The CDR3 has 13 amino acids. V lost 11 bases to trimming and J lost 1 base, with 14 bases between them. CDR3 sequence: CASHRGLQETQYF. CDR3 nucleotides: TGTGCCTCACACCGCGGGCTCCAAGAGACCCAGTACTTC. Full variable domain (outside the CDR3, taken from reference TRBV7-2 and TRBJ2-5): GAGVSQSPSNKVTEKGKDVELRCDPISGHTALYWYRQSLGQGLEFLIYFQGNSAPDKSGLPSDRFSAERTGGSVSTLTIQRTQQEDSAVYLCASHRGLQETQYFGPGTRLLVL.

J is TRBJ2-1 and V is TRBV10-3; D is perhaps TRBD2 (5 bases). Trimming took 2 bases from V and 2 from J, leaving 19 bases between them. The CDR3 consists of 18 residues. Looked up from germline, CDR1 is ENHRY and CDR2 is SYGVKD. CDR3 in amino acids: CAISEPTKPAETYNEQFF. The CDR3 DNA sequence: TGTGCCATCAGTGAGCCAACCAAACCAGCGGAAACCTACAATGAGCAGTTCTTC.

CDR3: CASSLAERAQYF. CDR3 in DNA: TGCGCCAGCAGCTTGGCAGAAAGGGCGCAGTATTTT. The chain couples TRBV5-1 to TRBJ2-3; D not resolved. Trimming took 0 bases from V and 10 from J, leaving 9 bases between them. The CDR3 contains 12 residues. Germline CDR1 and CDR2: SGHRS and YFSETQ.

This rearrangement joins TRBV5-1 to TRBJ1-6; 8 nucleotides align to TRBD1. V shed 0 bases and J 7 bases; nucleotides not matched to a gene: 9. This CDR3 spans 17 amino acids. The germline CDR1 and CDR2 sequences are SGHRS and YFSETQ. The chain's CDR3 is CASSLGGQGSRNSPLHF. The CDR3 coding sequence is TGCGCCAGCAGCTTGGGCGGACAGGGAAGTCGGAATTCACCCCTCCACTTT. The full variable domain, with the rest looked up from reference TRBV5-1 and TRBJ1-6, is KAGVTQTPRYLIKTRGQQVTLSCSPISGHRSVSWYQQTPGQGLQFLFEYFSETQRNKGNFPGRFSGRQFSNSRSEMNVSTLELGDSALYLCASSLGGQGSRNSPLHFGNGTRLTVT.

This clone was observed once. The CDR3 sequence is CASSLSPGSNQPQHF. For the CDR3, the DNA is TGTGCCAGCAGCTTGAGTCCGGGGAGCAATCAGCCCCAGCATTTT. The chain uses TRBV5-6 and TRBJ1-5; D is unclear. CDR1 and CDR2 (germline): SGHDT, YYEEEE. This CDR3 has 15 residues. The ends were cut back, 1 base at V and 1 base at J, with 9 bases in the middle.

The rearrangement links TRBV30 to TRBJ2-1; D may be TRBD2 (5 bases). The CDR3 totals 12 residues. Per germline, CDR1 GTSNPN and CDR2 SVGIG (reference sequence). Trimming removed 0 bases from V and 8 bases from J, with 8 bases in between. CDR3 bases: TGTGCCTGGAGTGTCAGCGGAGATGAGCAGTTCTTC. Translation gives CAWSVSGDEQFF.

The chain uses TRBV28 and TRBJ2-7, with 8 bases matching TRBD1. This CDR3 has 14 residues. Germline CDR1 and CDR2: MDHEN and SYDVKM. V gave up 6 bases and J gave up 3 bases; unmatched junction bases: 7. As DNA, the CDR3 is TGTGCCAGCAGGTCCCAGGGGGCAGACTACGAGCAGTACTTC. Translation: CASRSQGADYEQYF.

The CDR3 reads CASSINEQYF. The CDR3 DNA is TGTGCCAGCAGCATAAACGAGCAGTACTTC. The chain links TRBV21-1 to TRBJ2-7; the DNA was not compared with TRBD2, the D call given in the table. TRBV21-1 is a recognized pseudogene. There are 10 residues in the CDR3.

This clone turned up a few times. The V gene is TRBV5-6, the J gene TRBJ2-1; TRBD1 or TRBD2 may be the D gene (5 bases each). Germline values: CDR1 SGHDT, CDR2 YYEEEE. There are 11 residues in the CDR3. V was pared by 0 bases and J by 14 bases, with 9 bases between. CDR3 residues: CASSLGMGEFF. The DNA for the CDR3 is TGTGCCAGCAGCTTGGGGATGGGGGAGTTCTTC.

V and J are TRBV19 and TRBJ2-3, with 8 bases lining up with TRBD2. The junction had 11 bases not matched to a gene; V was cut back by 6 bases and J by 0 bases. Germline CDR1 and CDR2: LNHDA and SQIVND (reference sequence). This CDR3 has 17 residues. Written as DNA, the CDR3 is TGTGCCAGTAGGAGCCGAGCGGGGGCAACTAGCACAGATACGCAGTATTTT. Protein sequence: CASRSRAGATSTDTQYF.

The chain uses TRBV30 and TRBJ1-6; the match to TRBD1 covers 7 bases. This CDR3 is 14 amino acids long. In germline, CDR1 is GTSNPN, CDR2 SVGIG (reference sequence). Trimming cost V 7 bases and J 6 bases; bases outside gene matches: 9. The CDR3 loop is CAFSTGSSNSPLHF. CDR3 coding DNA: TGTGCCTTTTCGACAGGGTCAAGTAATTCACCCCTCCACTTT.

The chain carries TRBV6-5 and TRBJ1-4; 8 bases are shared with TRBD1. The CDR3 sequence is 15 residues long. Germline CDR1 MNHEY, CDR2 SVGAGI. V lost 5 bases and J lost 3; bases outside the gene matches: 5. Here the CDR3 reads CASSPSTGANEKLFF. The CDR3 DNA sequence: TGTGCCAGCAGTCCCTCGACAGGGGCTAATGAAAAACTGTTTTTT.

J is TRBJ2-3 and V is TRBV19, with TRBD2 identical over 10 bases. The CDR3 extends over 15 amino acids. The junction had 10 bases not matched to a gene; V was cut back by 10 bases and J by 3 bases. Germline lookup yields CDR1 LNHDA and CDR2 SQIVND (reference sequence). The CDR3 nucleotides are TGTGCCACGAGCGGGGGGGGAACCCCGACAGATACGCAGTATTTT. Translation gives CATSGGGTPTDTQYF.

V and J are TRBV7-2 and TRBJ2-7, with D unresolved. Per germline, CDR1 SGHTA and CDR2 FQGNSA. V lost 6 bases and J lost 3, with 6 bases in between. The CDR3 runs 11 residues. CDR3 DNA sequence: TGTGCCAGCAGTAACGGCTACGAGCAGTACTTC. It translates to CASSNGYEQYF.

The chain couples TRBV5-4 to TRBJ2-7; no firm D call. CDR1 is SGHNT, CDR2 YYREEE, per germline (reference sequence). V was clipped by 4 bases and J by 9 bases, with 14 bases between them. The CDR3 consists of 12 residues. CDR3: CASSGDGSSQYF. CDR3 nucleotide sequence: TGTGCCAGCAGCGGCGATGGCAGTTCGCAGTACTTC.

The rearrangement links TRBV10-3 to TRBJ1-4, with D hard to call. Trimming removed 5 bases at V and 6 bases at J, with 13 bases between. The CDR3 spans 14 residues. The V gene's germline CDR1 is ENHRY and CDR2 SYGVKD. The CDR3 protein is CAISPTMGYEKLFF. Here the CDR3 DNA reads TGTGCCATCAGTCCGACTATGGGTTATGAAAAACTGTTTTTT.

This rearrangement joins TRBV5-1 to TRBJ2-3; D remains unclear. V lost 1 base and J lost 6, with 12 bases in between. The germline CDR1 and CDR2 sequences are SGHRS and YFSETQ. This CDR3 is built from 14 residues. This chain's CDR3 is CASSLRPLPDTQYF. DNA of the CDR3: TGCGCCAGCAGCTTGCGGCCCTTGCCGGATACGCAGTATTTT. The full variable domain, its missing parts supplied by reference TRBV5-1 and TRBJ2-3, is KAGVTQTPRYLIKTRGQQVTLSCSPISGHRSVSWYQQTPGQGLQFLFEYFSETQRNKGNFPGRFSGRQFSNSRSEMNVSTLELGDSALYLCASSLRPLPDTQYFGPGTRLTVL.

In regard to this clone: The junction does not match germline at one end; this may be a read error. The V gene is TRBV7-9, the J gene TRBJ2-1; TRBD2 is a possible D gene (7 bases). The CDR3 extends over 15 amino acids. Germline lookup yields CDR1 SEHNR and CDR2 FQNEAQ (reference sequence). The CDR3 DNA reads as TGTGCCAGCAGCCGATGGGGGGGCCTCTACAATGAGCAGCTCTTC. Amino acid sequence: CASSRWGGLYNEQLF.

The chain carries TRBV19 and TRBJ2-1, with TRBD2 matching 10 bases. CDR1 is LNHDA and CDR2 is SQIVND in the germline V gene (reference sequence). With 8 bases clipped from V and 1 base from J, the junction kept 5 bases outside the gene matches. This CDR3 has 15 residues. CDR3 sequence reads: CASCASGSSYNEQFF. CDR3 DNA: TGTGCCAGTTGTGCTAGCGGGAGTTCCTACAATGAGCAGTTCTTC.

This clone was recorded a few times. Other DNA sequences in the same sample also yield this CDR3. For the CDR3, the DNA is TGTGCCAGCTCCGGGACAGGGAATGAAAAACTGTTTTTT. This translates into CASSGTGNEKLFF. V is TRBV9 and J is TRBJ1-4; 9 bases are shared with TRBD1. V trimming: 7 bases; J trimming: 5 bases; junction bases outside the gene matches: 3. Germline V gene lookup returns CDR1 SGDLS and CDR2 YYNGEE. The CDR3 length is 13 residues.